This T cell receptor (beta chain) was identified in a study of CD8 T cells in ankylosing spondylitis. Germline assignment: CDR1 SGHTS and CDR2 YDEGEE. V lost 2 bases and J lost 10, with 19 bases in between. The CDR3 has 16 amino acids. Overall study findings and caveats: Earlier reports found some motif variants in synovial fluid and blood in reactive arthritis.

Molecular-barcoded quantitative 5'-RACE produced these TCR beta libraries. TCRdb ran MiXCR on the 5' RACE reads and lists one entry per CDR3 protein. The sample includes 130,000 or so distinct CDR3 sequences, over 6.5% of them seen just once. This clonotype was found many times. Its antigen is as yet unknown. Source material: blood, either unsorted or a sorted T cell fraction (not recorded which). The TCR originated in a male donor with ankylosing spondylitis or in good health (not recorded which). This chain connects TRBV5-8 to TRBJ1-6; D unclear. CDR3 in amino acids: CASSLRRNRLYSPLHF. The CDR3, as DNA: TGTGCCAGCAGCTTACGGAGAAACCGGTTGTACTCACCCCTCCACTTT.